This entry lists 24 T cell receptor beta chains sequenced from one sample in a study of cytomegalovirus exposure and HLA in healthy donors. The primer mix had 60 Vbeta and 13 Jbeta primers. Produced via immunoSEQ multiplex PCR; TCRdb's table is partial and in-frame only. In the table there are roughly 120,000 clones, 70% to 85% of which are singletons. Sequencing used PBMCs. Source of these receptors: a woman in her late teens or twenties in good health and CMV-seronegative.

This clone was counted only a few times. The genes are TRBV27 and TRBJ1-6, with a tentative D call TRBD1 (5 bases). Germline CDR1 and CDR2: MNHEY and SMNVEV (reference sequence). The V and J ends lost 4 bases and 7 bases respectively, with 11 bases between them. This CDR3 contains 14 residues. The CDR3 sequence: CASSSSGLNSPLHF. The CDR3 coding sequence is TGTGCCAGCAGTTCTTCAGGGTTAAATTCACCCCTCCACTTT.

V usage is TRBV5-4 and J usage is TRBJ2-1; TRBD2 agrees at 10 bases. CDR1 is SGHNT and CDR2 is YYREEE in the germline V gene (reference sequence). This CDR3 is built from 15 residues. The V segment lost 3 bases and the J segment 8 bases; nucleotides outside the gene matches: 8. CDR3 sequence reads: CASSSGASGSDEQFF. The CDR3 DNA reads TGTGCCAGCAGCTCAGGTGCTAGCGGGAGTGATGAGCAGTTCTTC.

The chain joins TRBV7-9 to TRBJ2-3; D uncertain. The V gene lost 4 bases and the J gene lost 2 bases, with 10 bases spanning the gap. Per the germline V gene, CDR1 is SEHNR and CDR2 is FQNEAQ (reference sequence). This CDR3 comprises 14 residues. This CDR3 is CASSSMANTDTQYF. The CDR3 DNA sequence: TGTGCCAGCAGCTCGATGGCCAACACAGATACGCAGTATTTT.

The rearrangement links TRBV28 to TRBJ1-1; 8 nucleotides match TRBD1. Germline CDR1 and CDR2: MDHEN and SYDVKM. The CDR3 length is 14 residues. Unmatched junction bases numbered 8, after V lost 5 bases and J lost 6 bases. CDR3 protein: CASSLWTGRPEAFF. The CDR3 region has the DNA TGTGCCAGCAGTCTGTGGACAGGGCGGCCTGAAGCTTTCTTT.

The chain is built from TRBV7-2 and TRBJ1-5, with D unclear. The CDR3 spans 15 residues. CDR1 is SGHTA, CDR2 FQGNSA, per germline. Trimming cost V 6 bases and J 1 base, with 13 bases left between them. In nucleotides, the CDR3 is TGTGCCAGCAGTCCTACCCCAGGCAGCAATCAGCCCCAGCATTTT. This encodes CASSPTPGSNQPQHF.

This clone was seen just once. The CDR3 nucleotides are TGTGCCAGCAGCCAATCTGGCAGTAACTATGGCTACACCTTC. Its translation: CASSQSGSNYGYTF. The V gene is TRBV16, the J gene TRBJ1-2; D ambiguous. Germline CDR1 KGHSY, CDR2 FQNENV. The V gene lost 0 bases and the J gene lost 1 base, with 6 bases spanning the gap. The CDR3 contains 14 residues.

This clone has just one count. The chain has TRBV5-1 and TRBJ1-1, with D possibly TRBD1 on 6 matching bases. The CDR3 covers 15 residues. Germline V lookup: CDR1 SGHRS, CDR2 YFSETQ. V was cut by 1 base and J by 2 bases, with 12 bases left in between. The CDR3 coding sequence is TGCGCCAGCAGCTTGACGGGGGGCCGTAACACTGAAGCTTTCTTT. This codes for CASSLTGGRNTEAFF. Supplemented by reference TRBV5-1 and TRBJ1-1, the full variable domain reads KAGVTQTPRYLIKTRGQQVTLSCSPISGHRSVSWYQQTPGQGLQFLFEYFSETQRNKGNFPGRFSGRQFSNSRSEMNVSTLELGDSALYLCASSLTGGRNTEAFFGQGTRLTVV.

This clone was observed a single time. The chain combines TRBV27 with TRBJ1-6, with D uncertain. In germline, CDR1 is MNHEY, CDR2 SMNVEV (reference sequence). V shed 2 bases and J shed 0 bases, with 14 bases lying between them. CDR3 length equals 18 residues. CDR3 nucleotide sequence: TGTGCCAGCAGTTTAGGCCCCGGAGCCAGCTCCTATAATTCACCCCTCCACTTT. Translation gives CASSLGPGASSYNSPLHF.

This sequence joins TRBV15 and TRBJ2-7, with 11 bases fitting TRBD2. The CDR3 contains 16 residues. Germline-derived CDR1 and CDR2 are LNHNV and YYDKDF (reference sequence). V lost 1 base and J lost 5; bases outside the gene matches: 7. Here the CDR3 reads CATSRVLAGAGDEQYF. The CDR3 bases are TGTGCCACCAGCAGAGTACTAGCGGGAGCAGGCGACGAGCAGTACTTC.

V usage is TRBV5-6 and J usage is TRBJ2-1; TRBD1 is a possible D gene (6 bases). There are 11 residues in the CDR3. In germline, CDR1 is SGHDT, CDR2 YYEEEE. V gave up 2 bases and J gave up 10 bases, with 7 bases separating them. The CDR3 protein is CASSLGGEQFF. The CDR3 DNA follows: TGTGCCAGCAGCTTAGGGGGAGAGCAGTTCTTC. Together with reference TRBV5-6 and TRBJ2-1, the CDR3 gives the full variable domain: DAGVTQSPTHLIKTRGQQVTLRCSPKSGHDTVSWYQQALGQGPQFIFQYYEEEERQRGNFPDRFSGHQFPNYSSELNVNALLLGDSALYLCASSLGGEQFFGPGTRLTVL.

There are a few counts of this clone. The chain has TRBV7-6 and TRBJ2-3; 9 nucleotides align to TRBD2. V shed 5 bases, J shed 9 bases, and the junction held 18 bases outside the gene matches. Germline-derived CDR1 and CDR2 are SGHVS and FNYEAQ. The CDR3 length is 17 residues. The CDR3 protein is CASSTLTGPSGDRTQYF. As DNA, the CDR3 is TGTGCCAGCAGCACCTTAACGGGTCCTAGCGGGGATAGGACGCAGTATTTT.

DNA of the CDR3: TGTGCCAGCCGGCGCACGAAAAGCGGGAGGGGCAGGGAGCAGTTCTTC. Protein: CASRRTKSGRGREQFF. The chain combines TRBV2 with TRBJ2-1; 10 bases agree with TRBD2. This CDR3 has 16 amino acids. Germline CDR1 is SNHLY and CDR2 is FYNNEI. V shed 8 bases and J 10 bases; nucleotides not matched to a gene: 17.

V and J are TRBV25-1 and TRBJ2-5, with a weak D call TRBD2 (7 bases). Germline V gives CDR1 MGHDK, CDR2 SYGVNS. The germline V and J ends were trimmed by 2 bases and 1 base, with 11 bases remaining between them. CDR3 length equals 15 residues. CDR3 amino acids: CASSEGGALQETQYF. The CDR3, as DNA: TGTGCCAGCAGTGAAGGGGGGGCCCTCCAAGAGACCCAGTACTTC.

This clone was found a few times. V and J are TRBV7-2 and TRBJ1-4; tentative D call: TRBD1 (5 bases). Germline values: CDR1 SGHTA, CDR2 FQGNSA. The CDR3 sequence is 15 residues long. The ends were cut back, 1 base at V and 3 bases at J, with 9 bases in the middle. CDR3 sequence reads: CASSLEGLANEKLFF. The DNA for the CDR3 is TGTGCCAGCAGCTTAGAGGGGCTCGCTAATGAAAAACTGTTTTTT.

The CDR3 loop is CASIPSGGAGFEQFF. The CDR3 nucleotides read TGCGCCAGCATCCCTAGCGGGGGGGCCGGGTTTGAGCAGTTCTTC. The chain is built from TRBV5-1 and TRBJ2-1, with TRBD2 matching 12 bases. CDR1 SGHRS and CDR2 YFSETQ come from the germline V gene. Losses at the gene ends were 6 bases for V and 9 bases for J; bases not matched to a gene: 10. This CDR3 contains 15 residues.

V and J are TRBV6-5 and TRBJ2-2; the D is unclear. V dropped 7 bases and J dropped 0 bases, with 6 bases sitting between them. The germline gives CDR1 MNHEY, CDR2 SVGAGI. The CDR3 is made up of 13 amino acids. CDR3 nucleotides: TGTGCCAGCATCTCCCCGAACACCGGGGAGCTGTTTTTT. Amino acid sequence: CASISPNTGELFF.

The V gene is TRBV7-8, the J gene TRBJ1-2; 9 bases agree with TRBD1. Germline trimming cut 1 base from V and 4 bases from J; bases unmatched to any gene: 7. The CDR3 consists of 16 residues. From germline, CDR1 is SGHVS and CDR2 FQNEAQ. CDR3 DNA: TGTGCCAGCAGCTTAGGAGGGGGGGGACAGGGCTATGGCTACACCTTC. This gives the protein CASSLGGGGQGYGYTF.

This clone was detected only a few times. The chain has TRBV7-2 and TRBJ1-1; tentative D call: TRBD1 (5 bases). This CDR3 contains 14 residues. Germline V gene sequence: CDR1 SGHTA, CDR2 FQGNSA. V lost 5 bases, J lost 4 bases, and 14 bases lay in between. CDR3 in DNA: TGTGCCAGCAGCACCCAAGGGGCGGCCACTGAAGCTTTCTTT. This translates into CASSTQGAATEAFF.

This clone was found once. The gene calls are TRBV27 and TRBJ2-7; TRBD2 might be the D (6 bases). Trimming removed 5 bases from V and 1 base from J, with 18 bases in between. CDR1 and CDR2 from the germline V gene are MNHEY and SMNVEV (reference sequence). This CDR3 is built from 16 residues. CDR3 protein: CASSQPGTPGSYEQYF. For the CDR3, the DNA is TGTGCCAGCAGTCAACCCGGGACTCCGGGGTCCTACGAGCAGTACTTC.

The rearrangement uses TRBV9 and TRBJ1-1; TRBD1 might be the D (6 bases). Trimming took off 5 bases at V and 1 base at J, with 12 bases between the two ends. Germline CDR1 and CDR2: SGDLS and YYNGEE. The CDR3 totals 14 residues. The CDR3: CASRPGTPNTEAFF. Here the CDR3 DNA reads TGTGCCAGCAGACCCGGGACACCGAACACTGAAGCTTTCTTT.

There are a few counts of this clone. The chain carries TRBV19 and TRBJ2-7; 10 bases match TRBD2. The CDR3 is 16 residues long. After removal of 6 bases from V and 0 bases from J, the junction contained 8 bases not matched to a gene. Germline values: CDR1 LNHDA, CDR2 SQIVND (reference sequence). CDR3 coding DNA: TGTGCCAGTAGACTAGCGGGGTGGTCGAGCTCCTACGAGCAGTACGTC. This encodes CASRLAGWSSSYEQYV.

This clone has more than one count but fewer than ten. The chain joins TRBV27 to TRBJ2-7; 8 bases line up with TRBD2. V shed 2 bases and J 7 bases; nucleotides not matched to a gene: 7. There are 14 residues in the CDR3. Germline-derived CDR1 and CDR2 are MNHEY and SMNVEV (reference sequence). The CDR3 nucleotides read TGTGCCAGCAGTTTAACAGCGGGAGTGGGGGAGCAGTACTTC. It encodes CASSLTAGVGEQYF.

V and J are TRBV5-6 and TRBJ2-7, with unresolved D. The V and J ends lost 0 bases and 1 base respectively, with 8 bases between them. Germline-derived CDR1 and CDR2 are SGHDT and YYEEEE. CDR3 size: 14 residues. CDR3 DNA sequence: TGTGCCAGCAGCTTGGCACGGTATTCCTACGAGCAGTACTTC. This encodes CASSLARYSYEQYF.

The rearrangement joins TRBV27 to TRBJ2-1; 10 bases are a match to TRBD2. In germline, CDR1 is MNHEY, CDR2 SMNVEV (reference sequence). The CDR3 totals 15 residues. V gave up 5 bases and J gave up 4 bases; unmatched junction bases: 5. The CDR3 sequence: CASSPRTSGYNEQFF. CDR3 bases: TGTGCCAGCAGTCCACGGACTAGCGGTTACAATGAGCAGTTCTTC.